Sequencing of this TCR beta chain was carried out in a study of T cells after posttransplantation cyclophosphamide (dated by TCRdb to the mid-2010s). The control cohort was around eleven patients given myeloablative marrow transplants with methotrexate plus a calcineurin inhibitor, sampled 1 year after transplant. The receptor library was made with the immunoSEQ multiplex PCR assay. Drawn from immuneACCESS, this table holds only the in-frame rearrangements with V and J called that TCRdb kept. Clones are partly lost; checked studies trace under half to an unresolved V gene and leave the rest unexplained. Counted in this sample were roughly 4,800 clones; about three quarters of them appeared once. The biggest ten clones account for roughly 53% of the sample. The sample here was PBMCs, taken around 290 days after allogeneic stem cell transplant with calcineurin inhibitor and methotrexate. The receptors were sampled from a female patient aged 45-65 years who received an allogeneic stem cell transplant from an unrelated donor, was CMV-positive, and had acute and chronic GVHD. In patients who had a transplant, some T cells may come from the graft donor.

The V call is TRBV5-1, the J call TRBJ1-1; no clear D. V lost 4 bases, J lost 2 bases, and 9 bases lay in between. The germline CDR1 and CDR2 sequences are SGHRS and YFSETQ. This CDR3 spans 13 amino acids. The CDR3 reads CASSRLSNTEAFF. CDR3 bases: TGCGCCAGCAGCAGACTGTCTAACACTGAAGCTTTCTTT.